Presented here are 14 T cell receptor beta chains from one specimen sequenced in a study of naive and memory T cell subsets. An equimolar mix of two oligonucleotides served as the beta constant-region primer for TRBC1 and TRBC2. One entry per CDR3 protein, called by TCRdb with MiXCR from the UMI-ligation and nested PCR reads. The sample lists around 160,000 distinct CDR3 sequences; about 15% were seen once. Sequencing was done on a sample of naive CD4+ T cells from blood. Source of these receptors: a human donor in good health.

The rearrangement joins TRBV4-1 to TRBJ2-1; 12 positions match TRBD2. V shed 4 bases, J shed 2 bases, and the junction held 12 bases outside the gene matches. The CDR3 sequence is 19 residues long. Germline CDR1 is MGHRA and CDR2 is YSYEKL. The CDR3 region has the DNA TGCGCCAGCAGCCTCGCAGGACTAGCGGGATTGGGACCCTACAATGAGCAGTTCTTC. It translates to CASSLAGLAGLGPYNEQFF.

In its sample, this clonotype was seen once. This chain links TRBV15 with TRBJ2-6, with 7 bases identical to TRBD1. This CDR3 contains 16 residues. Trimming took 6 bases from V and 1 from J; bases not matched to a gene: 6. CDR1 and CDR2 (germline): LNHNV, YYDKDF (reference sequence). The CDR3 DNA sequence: TGTGCCACCAGACTGACAGGGAGTTCTGGGGCCAACGTCCTGACTTTC. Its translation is CATRLTGSSGANVLTF.

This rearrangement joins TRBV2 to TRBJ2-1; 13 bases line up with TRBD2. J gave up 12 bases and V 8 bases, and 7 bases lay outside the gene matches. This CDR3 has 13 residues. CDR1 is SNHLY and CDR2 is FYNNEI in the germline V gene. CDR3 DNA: TGTGCCAGCCGAGGGACTAGCGGGATTGGGCAGTTCTTC. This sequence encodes CASRGTSGIGQFF.

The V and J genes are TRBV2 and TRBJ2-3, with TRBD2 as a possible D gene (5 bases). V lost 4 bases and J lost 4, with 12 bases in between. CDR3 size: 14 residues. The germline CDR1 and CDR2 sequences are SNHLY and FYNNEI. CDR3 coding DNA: TGTGCCAGCAGTGTCGAGGGTACTTCAGATACGCAGTATTTT. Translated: CASSVEGTSDTQYF. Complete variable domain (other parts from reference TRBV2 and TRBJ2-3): EPEVTQTPSHQVTQMGQEVILRCVPISNHLYFYWYRQILGQKVEFLVSFYNNEISEKSEIFDDQFSVERPDGSNFTLKIRSTKLEDSAMYFCASSVEGTSDTQYFGPGTRLTVL.

CDR3 DNA: TGTGCCAGCAGCCCCCACTCCCCGGATACGCAGTATTTT. It codes for CASSPHSPDTQYF. This sequence joins TRBV9 and TRBJ2-3; D gene unclear. The length of the CDR3 is 13 residues. The V end lost 4 bases, the J end lost 6 bases, and 12 bases lay between the germline ends. Germline values: CDR1 SGDLS, CDR2 YYNGEE.

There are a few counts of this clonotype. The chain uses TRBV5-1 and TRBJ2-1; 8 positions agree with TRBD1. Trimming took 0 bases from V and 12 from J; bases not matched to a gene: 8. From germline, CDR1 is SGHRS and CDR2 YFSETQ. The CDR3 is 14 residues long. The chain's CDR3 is CASSLGQGLGGQFF. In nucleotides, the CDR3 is TGCGCCAGCAGCTTGGGACAGGGGTTAGGTGGGCAGTTCTTC.

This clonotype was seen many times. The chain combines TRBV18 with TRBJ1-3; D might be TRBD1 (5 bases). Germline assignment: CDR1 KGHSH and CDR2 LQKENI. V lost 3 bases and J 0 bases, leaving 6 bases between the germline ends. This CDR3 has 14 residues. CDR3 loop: CASSPRDSGNTIYF. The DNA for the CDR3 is TGTGCCAGCTCACCCAGGGACTCTGGAAACACCATATATTTT.

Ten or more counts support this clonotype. DNA of the CDR3: TGTGCCACCCAGGAGGGTCGGGGATTCATTCAGTACTTC. Translating gives CATQEGRGFIQYF. The chain employs TRBV5-6 and TRBJ2-4, with D possibly TRBD2 on 6 matching bases. V lost 9 bases, J lost 9 bases, and 19 bases lay in between. Germline assignment: CDR1 SGHDT and CDR2 YYEEEE. CDR3 length equals 13 residues.

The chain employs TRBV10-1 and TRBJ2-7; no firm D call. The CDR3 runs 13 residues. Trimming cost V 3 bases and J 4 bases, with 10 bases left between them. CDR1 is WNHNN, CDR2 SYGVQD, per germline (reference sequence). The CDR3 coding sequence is TGCGCCAGCAGTGATGGCCAAGGATACGAGCAGTACTTC. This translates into CASSDGQGYEQYF.

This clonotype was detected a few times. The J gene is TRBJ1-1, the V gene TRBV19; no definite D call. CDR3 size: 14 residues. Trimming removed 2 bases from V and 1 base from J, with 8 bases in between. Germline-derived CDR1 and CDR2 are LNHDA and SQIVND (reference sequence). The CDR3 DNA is TGTGCCAGTAGTATATTTGGAGGGAACACTGAAGCTTTCTTT. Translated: CASSIFGGNTEAFF.

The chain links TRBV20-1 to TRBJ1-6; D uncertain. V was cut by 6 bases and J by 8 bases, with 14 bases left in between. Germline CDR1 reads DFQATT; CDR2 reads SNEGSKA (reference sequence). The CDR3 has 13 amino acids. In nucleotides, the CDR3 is TGCAGTGCAAGGACGGATCTCTATTCACCCCTCCACTTT. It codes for CSARTDLYSPLHF.

CDR3 DNA: TGTGCCTCCTTCGAAGCGGGAGGGCCCACAGATACGCAGTATTTT. This codes for CASFEAGGPTDTQYF. The chain joins TRBV30 to TRBJ2-3; the match to TRBD2 covers 10 bases. Trimming removed 7 bases from V and 2 bases from J; junction bases left unmatched: 9. Germline assignment: CDR1 GTSNPN and CDR2 SVGIG (reference sequence). This CDR3 contains 15 residues.

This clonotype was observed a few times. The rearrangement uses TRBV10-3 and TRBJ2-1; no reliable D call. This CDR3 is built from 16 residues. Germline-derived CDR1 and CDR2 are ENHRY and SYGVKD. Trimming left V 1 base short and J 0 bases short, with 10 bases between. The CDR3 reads CAISELPTSSYNEQFF. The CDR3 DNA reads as TGTGCCATCAGTGAGTTACCGACGAGCTCCTACAATGAGCAGTTCTTC.

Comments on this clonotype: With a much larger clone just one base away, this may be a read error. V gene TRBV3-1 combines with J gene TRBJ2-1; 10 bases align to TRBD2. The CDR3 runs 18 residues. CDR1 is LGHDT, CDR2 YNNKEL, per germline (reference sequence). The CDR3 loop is CTSSPALSGRAVYNEQFF. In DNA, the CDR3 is TGTACCAGCAGCCCAGCCTTAAGCGGGAGGGCCGTATATAATGAGCAGTTCTTC.